Reported below is one TCR beta chain. Its specificity is unknown. The assay used deep level. The method was immunoSEQ multiplex PCR; TCRdb's version includes in-frame clones alone and lacks a portion of them. The sample consists of over 2 million clones, approximately 95% of them appearing once. This specimen belongs to a study of shared clonotypes between healthy human individuals. As for the study in general: A couple of women and a few men aged 18 to 49 served as donors.

Study-wide findings and caveats: Across a few donors, naive CD4 shared approximately 4.5%, naive CD8 3.5% to 4%, memory CD4 2% to 2.5%, memory CD8 around 0.36%.

The sequence came from a man younger than 35 in good health. Material for sequencing was naive CD4+ T cells sorted from blood. As to subset: CD45RA+ positively selected.

The CDR3 loop is CASSQAEGTGELFF. Written as DNA, the CDR3 is TGCGCCAGCAGCCAAGCGGAGGGTACCGGGGAGCTGTTTTTT. This chain joins TRBV4-3 and TRBJ2-2; D is perhaps TRBD2 (6 bases). The CDR3 is 14 residues long. V lost 1 base and J lost 5, with 8 bases in between. Germline assignment: CDR1 LGHNA and CDR2 YSLEER.